This entry lists 18 T cell receptor beta chains sequenced from one sample in a study of blood T cells in healthy people across ages. The authors ran a second PCR of roughly 6 to 12 cycles using a sample-barcoded 5' primer and a J-beta primer mix. From the 5' RACE reads, TCRdb called clonotypes with MiXCR, one entry per CDR3 protein. Seen here are 1.5 million or so distinct CDR3 sequences, roughly 45% observed once, and the top ten hold approximately 7.9%. The material sequenced was blood. The receptors were gathered from a woman aged 18-35 years in good health.

In this sample, this clonotype turned up a few times. This chain links TRBV29-1 with TRBJ2-7, with D possibly TRBD2 on 5 matching bases. From germline, CDR1 is SQVTM and CDR2 ANQGSEA. The CDR3 length is 12 residues. The V end was cut by 6 bases, the J end by 3 bases, with 12 bases between. This CDR3 is CSVTLADYEQYF. The CDR3 nucleotides are TGCAGCGTCACCCTAGCAGACTACGAGCAGTACTTC.

This clonotype occurred many times. The rearrangement links TRBV6-5 to TRBJ2-3, with D tentatively TRBD2 (5 bases). Trimming shortened V by 6 bases and J by 4 bases, and 11 bases separated the two germline ends. The CDR3 totals 13 residues. CDR1 and CDR2 (germline): MNHEY, SVGAGI. CDR3 sequence (DNA): TGTGCCAGCAGCTATTCGCGGGCAGATACGCAGTATTTT. Translating gives CASSYSRADTQYF.

This clonotype appeared a single time. This chain's CDR3 is CASSQATAYQETQYF. The CDR3 nucleotides are TGTGCCAGCAGCCAGGCTACAGCGTACCAAGAGACCCAGTACTTC. The rearrangement uses TRBV11-3 and TRBJ2-5; D not resolved. Per germline, CDR1 SGHNT and CDR2 YENEEA. The CDR3 runs to 15 residues. Deletions cut 5 bases from V and 0 bases from J, with 13 bases between. The entire variable domain, with the rest obtained from reference TRBV11-3 and TRBJ2-5, is as follows: EAGVVQSPRYKIIEKKQPVAFWCNPISGHNTLYWYLQNLGQGPELLIRYENEEAVDDSQLPKDRFSAERLKGVDSTLKIQPAELGDSAVYLCASSQATAYQETQYFGPGTRLLVL.

The CDR3 bases are TGCGCCAGCAGCCAGGTTGCCGGGACTAGCGTGTATGAGCAGTTCTTC. As protein: CASSQVAGTSVYEQFF. V is TRBV4-1 and J is TRBJ2-1; 10 bases are a match to TRBD2. Losses at the gene ends were 3 bases for V and 8 bases for J; bases not matched to a gene: 10. CDR3 size: 16 residues. Germline CDR1 is MGHRA and CDR2 is YSYEKL.

This clonotype was observed a few times. This rearrangement joins TRBV27 to TRBJ2-7; the match to TRBD2 covers 7 bases. Germline CDR1 MNHEY, CDR2 SMNVEV (reference sequence). V lost 2 bases to trimming and J lost 2 bases; unmatched junction nucleotides: 6. This CDR3 is built from 15 residues. This CDR3 reads CASSLGLAEPYEQYF. CDR3 DNA: TGTGCCAGCAGTTTAGGGCTAGCGGAACCCTACGAGCAGTACTTC.

This rearrangement joins TRBV5-1 to TRBJ1-6; no clear D gene. Trimming left V 4 bases short and J 9 bases short, with 14 bases between. This CDR3 region has 14 residues. Germline assignment: CDR1 SGHRS and CDR2 YFSETQ. The CDR3 nucleotides are TGCGCCAGCAGCCTCGGAGCGGATAGTTCACCCCTCCACTTT. Its protein is CASSLGADSSPLHF.

The genes are TRBV3-1 and TRBJ1-5, with D possibly TRBD1 on 6 matching bases. The CDR3 extends over 16 amino acids. Germline V gene lookup returns CDR1 LGHDT and CDR2 YNNKEL (reference sequence). Trimming pared 2 bases from V and 3 bases from J, leaving 14 bases between. DNA for the CDR3: TGTGCCAGCAGCCAATCAGGGGAAGGGGCCAATCAGCCCCAGCATTTT. This encodes CASSQSGEGANQPQHF.

This clonotype has only a few counts. The chain joins TRBV5-6 to TRBJ1-1; D may be TRBD1 (5 bases). CDR1 and CDR2 from the germline V gene are SGHDT and YYEEEE. This CDR3 comprises 14 residues. Trimming shortened V by 3 bases and J by 11 bases, and 20 bases separated the two germline ends. As DNA, the CDR3 is TGTGCCAGCAGCTCTACCGGGACCCCCCGGCGCGCTTTCTTT. It yields the protein CASSSTGTPRRAFF. The full variable domain, its missing parts supplied by reference TRBV5-6 and TRBJ1-1, is DAGVTQSPTHLIKTRGQQVTLRCSPKSGHDTVSWYQQALGQGPQFIFQYYEEEERQRGNFPDRFSGHQFPNYSSELNVNALLLGDSALYLCASSSTGTPRRAFFGQGTRLTVV.

The genes are TRBV20-1 and TRBJ2-4, with TRBD2 matching 10 bases. Gene TRBJ2-7 matches the end of the DNA better, so the J call may be wrong. The CDR3 sequence is 15 residues long. Germline V gene data show CDR1 as DFQATT and CDR2 as SNEGSKA (reference sequence). The CDR3 protein is CSATHRLAGETEQYF. CDR3 coding DNA: TGCAGTGCTACCCACCGGCTAGCGGGGGAAACCGAGCAGTACTTC.

The rearrangement links TRBV4-1 to TRBJ1-3; D call uncertain. V lost 0 bases and J 4 bases, leaving 4 bases between the germline ends. The CDR3 sequence is 13 residues long. Germline CDR1 is MGHRA and CDR2 is YSYEKL. The CDR3 DNA reads TGCGCCAGCAGCCAAGAGCCGGGAAACACCATATATTTT. Translation gives CASSQEPGNTIYF.

V and J are TRBV28 and TRBJ1-2, with 11 bases aligning to TRBD1. This CDR3 spans 15 amino acids. With V trimmed by 5 bases and J by 6 bases, 8 bases remained unmatched. Germline V lookup: CDR1 MDHEN, CDR2 SYDVKM. CDR3 in amino acids: CASSPQGQGVHGYTF. CDR3 bases: TGTGCCAGCAGTCCACAGGGACAGGGGGTACATGGCTACACCTTC.

CDR3 coding DNA: TGCAGCGTACTTTACAGGGAAGAGACCCAGTACTTC. This codes for CSVLYREETQYF. This rearrangement joins TRBV29-1 to TRBJ2-5; D is perhaps TRBD1 (6 bases). This CDR3 spans 12 amino acids. CDR1 is SQVTM, CDR2 ANQGSEA, per germline. The V and J ends lost 6 bases and 3 bases respectively, with 11 bases between them.

This rearrangement joins TRBV20-1 to TRBJ2-3, with D tentatively TRBD1 (6 bases). The germline V gene encodes CDR1 DFQATT and CDR2 SNEGSKA (reference sequence). The CDR3 extends over 15 amino acids. The V end was cut by 5 bases, the J end by 3 bases, with 18 bases between. The CDR3 here is CSAPVGRGVTDTQYF. As DNA, the CDR3 is TGCAGTGCTCCTGTGGGCAGGGGTGTAACAGATACGCAGTATTTT.

The gene calls are TRBV5-1 and TRBJ1-6; D not certain. V lost 1 base, J lost 7 bases, and 18 bases lay in between. The CDR3 consists of 17 residues. The germline CDR1 and CDR2 sequences are SGHRS and YFSETQ. CDR3 bases: TGCGCCAGCAGCTTGTCCGGTCCAGGTCCCTCCAATTCACCCCTCCACTTT. Encoded protein: CASSLSGPGPSNSPLHF.

This clonotype has more than one count but fewer than ten. This chain uses TRBV6-5 with TRBJ2-1; 7 bases line up with TRBD1. Trimming removed 4 bases from V and 8 bases from J; junction bases left unmatched: 2. Germline CDR1 is MNHEY and CDR2 is SVGAGI. The CDR3 sequence is 12 residues long. The DNA for the CDR3 is TGTGCCAGCAGTTCGCAGGGGGATGAGCAGTTCTTC. Translated, it gives CASSSQGDEQFF.

This clonotype was detected only a few times. The chain combines TRBV3-1 with TRBJ2-3; tentative D call: TRBD2 (7 bases). CDR1 is LGHDT, CDR2 YNNKEL, per germline (reference sequence). Trimming removed 8 bases at V and 6 bases at J, with 12 bases between. The CDR3 sequence is 12 residues long. The CDR3 spells CASLGGADTQYF. The DNA for the CDR3 is TGTGCCAGCTTGGGGGGGGCGGATACGCAGTATTTT.

This clonotype was detected only a few times. The chain has TRBV7-2 and TRBJ2-1; 7 bases line up with TRBD2. This CDR3 is 19 amino acids long. The trim removed 5 bases at V and 3 bases at J, leaving 19 bases unmatched. Looked up from germline, CDR1 is SGHTA and CDR2 is FQGNSA. CDR3 sequence (DNA): TGTGCCAGCAGCCTCAGACTAGCTGGGGACCGGGGAGACTACAATGAGCAGTTCTTC. Amino acids: CASSLRLAGDRGDYNEQFF. Filled out from reference TRBV7-2 and TRBJ2-1, the complete variable domain reads GAGVSQSPSNKVTEKGKDVELRCDPISGHTALYWYRQSLGQGLEFLIYFQGNSAPDKSGLPSDRFSAERTGGSVSTLTIQRTQQEDSAVYLCASSLRLAGDRGDYNEQFFGPGTRLTVL.

In its sample, this clonotype was seen a few times. V is TRBV6-1 and J is TRBJ1-1; 7 bases agree with TRBD1. This CDR3 has 13 amino acids. Germline values: CDR1 MNHNS, CDR2 SASEGT. V lost 7 bases to trimming and J lost 3 bases; unmatched junction nucleotides: 5. For the CDR3, the DNA is TGTGCCAGCAAGGAGGGGGCCCACACTGAAGCTTTCTTT. Its protein is CASKEGAHTEAFF.